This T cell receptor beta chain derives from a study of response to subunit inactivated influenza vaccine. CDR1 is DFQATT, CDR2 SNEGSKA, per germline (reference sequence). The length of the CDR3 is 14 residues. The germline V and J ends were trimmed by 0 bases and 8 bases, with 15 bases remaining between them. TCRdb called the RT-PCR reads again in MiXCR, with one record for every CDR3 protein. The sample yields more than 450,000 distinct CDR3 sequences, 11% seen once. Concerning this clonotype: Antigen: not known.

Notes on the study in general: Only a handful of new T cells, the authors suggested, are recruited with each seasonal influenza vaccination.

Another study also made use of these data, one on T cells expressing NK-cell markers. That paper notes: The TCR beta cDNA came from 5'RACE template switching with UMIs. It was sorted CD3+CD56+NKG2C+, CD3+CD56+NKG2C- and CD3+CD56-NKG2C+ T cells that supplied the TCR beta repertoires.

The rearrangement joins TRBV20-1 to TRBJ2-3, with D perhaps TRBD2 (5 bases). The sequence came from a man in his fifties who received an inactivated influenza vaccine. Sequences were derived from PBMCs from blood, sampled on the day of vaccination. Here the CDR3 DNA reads TGCAGTGCTAGAGATCTTCGAGGGCGCGGTACGCAGTATTTT. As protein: CSARDLRGRGTQYF.